These T cell receptor beta chains were read from a single sample in a study of blood T cell repertoires in COVID-19. Profiling relied on immunoSEQ multiplex PCR, and the TCRdb table lists in-frame clones only, not all of them. This table holds 50,000 to 60,000 clones, nearly 85% found once. The sequenced material came from peripheral blood. These receptors were collected from a middle-aged man with acute or convalescent COVID-19. The CDR3 runs from the conserved cysteine through the conserved F or W. The order of the fields is clone size, D gene, V gene, J gene, CDR3 DNA, CDR3 protein. The D gene is left open where the match is weak. The size entry is marked missing in some rows and otherwise reads once, few, many or a size class.

NA	TRBD2	TRBV15	TRBJ2-1	TGTGCCACCAGCAGAGATCTTTCGGCTAGCGGGACAAATTACAATGAGCAGTTCTTC	CATSRDLSASGTNYNEQFF
few	NA	TRBV18	TRBJ1-3	TGTGCCAGCTCACTCGGTCTACAGGGAAACACCATATATTTT	CASSLGLQGNTIYF
many	NA	TRBV18	TRBJ1-1	TGTGCCAGCTCACCCCAGAACACTGAAGCTTTCTTT	CASSPQNTEAFF
NA	NA	TRBV15	TRBJ2-1	TGTGCCACCAGCAGAGATAAGGTGGACACTTTTAGGCAGTTCTTC	CATSRDKVDTFRQFF
NA	NA	TRBV5-6	TRBJ1-2	TGTGCCAGCAGCAACTGGCGGGACTTACCGCTCGGGGGCTATGGCTACACCTTC	CASSNWRDLPLGGYGYTF
NA	NA	TRBV27	TRBJ1-1	TGTGCCAGCAGTTTCAGGGGATCGAACACTGAAGCTTTCTTT	CASSFRGSNTEAFF
NA	NA	TRBV5-1	TRBJ2-7	TGCGCCAGCAGCTTGGAGGGGGTGAGGTACGAGCAGTACTTC	CASSLEGVRYEQYF
NA	TRBD1	TRBV5-8	TRBJ2-5	TGTGCCAGCAGCGTCGGGACAGGGCCCATCCAAGAGACCCAGTACTTC	CASSVGTGPIQETQYF
once	NA	TRBV6-1	TRBJ1-4	TGTGCCAGCAGTGACGGGGGGACACGTAATGAAAAACTGTTTTTT	CASSDGGTRNEKLFF
NA	NA	TRBV5-1	TRBJ2-2	TGCGCCAGCAGGGCCGGAACTAGCCCCGGGGAGCTGTTTTTT	CASRAGTSPGELFF
NA	NA	TRBV6-5	TRBJ2-1	TGTGCCAGCAGTTGGCGGGGCCCAGGCAATGAGCAGTTCTTC	CASSWRGPGNEQFF
NA	TRBD1	TRBV29-1	TRBJ1-1	TGCAGCGTTGAACGGGGGACAGGGAGGGCTGAAGCTTTCTTT	CSVERGTGRAEAFF
NA	NA	TRBV21-1	TRBJ2-4	TGTGCCAGCAGGGCGACAGGGGGAGAGGGCTTTAGCGGGAGGGCCGGAGAAAACATTCAGTACTTC	CASRATGGEGFSGRAGENIQYF
few	NA	TRBV27	TRBJ1-6	TGTGCCAGCAGTCCAGAGACATTGAACTCCTATAATTCACCCCTCCACTTT	CASSPETLNSYNSPLHF
NA	TRBD1	TRBV24-1	TRBJ2-5	TGTGCCACCAGTGATTTGTACGGACAGGGGAACACGGAGACCCAGTACTTC	CATSDLYGQGNTETQYF
NA	NA	TRBV7-9	TRBJ2-1	TGTGCCAGCAGCTTAGGAGGGCCCGGGGAGCAGTTCTTC	CASSLGGPGEQFF
NA	NA	TRBV2	TRBJ2-7	TGTGCCAGCAGCCAGATAACCTACGAGCAGTACTTC	CASSQITYEQYF
NA	TRBD1	TRBV30	TRBJ1-6	TGTGCCTGGACGGCGGGACAGGGGAGGAATTCACCCCTCCACTTT	CAWTAGQGRNSPLHF
NA	TRBD2	TRBV5-6	TRBJ2-1	TGTGCCAGCAGCTGGACTAGTAATAATGAGCAGTTCTTC	CASSWTSNNEQFF
NA	NA	TRBV13	TRBJ1-2	TGTGCCAGCAGCTCCCCTACGGGGGGTTCTAACTATGGCTACACCTTC	CASSSPTGGSNYGYTF
NA	NA	TRBV14	TRBJ2-5	TGTGCCAGCAGCCAAATATTTAAGTTGGGCCGACAAGAGACCCAGTACTTC	CASSQIFKLGRQETQYF
NA	NA	TRBV6-1	TRBJ1-4	TGTGCCAGCAGTGAAGCGCCGGGGACAAAGATTAATGAAAAACTGTTTTTT	CASSEAPGTKINEKLFF
NA	NA	TRBV24-1	TRBJ2-2	TGTGCCACCAGTGATGCGGGGACAGTCCCTTCCACCGGGGAGCTGTTTTTT	CATSDAGTVPSTGELFF
NA	NA	TRBV3-1/TRBV3-2	TRBJ1-6	TGTGCCAGCAGCCCGGATCGCGGCTATAATTCACCCCTCCACTTT	CASSPDRGYNSPLHF
NA	TRBD2	TRBV7-8	TRBJ2-3	TGTGCCAGCAGCTTACATCCCCCCCTAGCGGGGAGCACAGATACGCAGTATTTT	CASSLHPPLAGSTDTQYF
NA	NA	TRBV30	TRBJ1-1	TGTGCCTGGATCGAGGGAATGGTCGCTTTCTTT	CAWIEGMVAFF
once	NA	TRBV28	TRBJ1-5	TGTGCCAGCGCGGGGGATCCGCAGCCCCAGCATTTT	CASAGDPQPQHF
NA	TRBD1	TRBV5-8	TRBJ1-1	TGTGCCAGCAGCTTAGTCAGGGGGCGGACTGAAGCTTTCTTT	CASSLVRGRTEAFF
NA	NA	TRBV4-1	TRBJ2-7	TGCGCCAGCAGCCAGTCAGATAACTCCTACGAGCAGTACTTC	CASSQSDNSYEQYF
NA	TRBD1	TRBV5-8	TRBJ1-2	TGTGCCAGCAGCTTGGCCGGACAGGGGGACTATGGCTACACCTTC	CASSLAGQGDYGYTF
NA	NA	TRBV5-5	TRBJ2-4	TGTGCCAGCAGTTACGACAGGAAAAACATTCAGTACTTC	CASSYDRKNIQYF
once	TRBD2	TRBV6-5	TRBJ2-1	TGTGCCAGCATCACTAGCGGGAGAGTCTACAATGAGCAGTTCTTC	CASITSGRVYNEQFF
NA	TRBD1	TRBV19	TRBJ1-5	TGTGCCAGTAGTAAAGACCGGGACAGTCCCCAGCATTTT	CASSKDRDSPQHF
NA	TRBD1	TRBV6-5	TRBJ2-1	TGTGCCAGCAGCACGGCGCGGACAGGGCGCAATGAGCAGTTCTTC	CASSTARTGRNEQFF
NA	NA	TRBV2	TRBJ2-1	TGTGCCAGCAGGCAACAGCTATACAATGAGCAGTTCTTC	CASRQQLYNEQFF
NA	TRBD1	TRBV19	TRBJ2-5	TGTGCCAGTAGTAAGACCGGGACAGGAGAAGAGACCCAGTACTTC	CASSKTGTGEETQYF
few	NA	TRBV3-1/TRBV3-2	TRBJ1-5	TGTGCCAGCAGCCAATCGGGGGATAGCAATCAGCCCCAGCATTTT	CASSQSGDSNQPQHF
once	NA	TRBV4-2	TRBJ2-4	TGTGCCAGCAGCCAAGATCGGGGAGCCAAAAACATTCAGTACTTC	CASSQDRGAKNIQYF
few	TRBD2	TRBV6-2/TRBV6-3	TRBJ2-5	TGTGCCAGCAGTCCCCCGTGGACTAGCGGGGGACCAATCCAAGAGACCCAGTACTTC	CASSPPWTSGGPIQETQYF
NA	TRBD1	TRBV24-1	TRBJ2-7	TGTGCCACCAGTGACCACGGGACAGGGAACGACGAGCAGTACTTC	CATSDHGTGNDEQYF
NA	NA	TRBV19	TRBJ2-5	TGTGCCAGTAGTATTTCGGGTCAAAGAATAGAGACCCAGTACTTC	CASSISGQRIETQYF
NA	TRBD2	TRBV10-1	TRBJ2-1	TGCGCCAGCAGTGAGTCGTCCATAGCGGGGGGGTCGGATGAGCAGTTCTTC	CASSESSIAGGSDEQFF
NA	TRBD1	TRBV30	TRBJ1-6	TGTGCCTGGGATCCCGGGACAGCATTGGGCTCCTATAATTCACCCCTCCACTTT	CAWDPGTALGSYNSPLHF
NA	TRBD1	TRBV27	TRBJ1-2	TGTGCCAGCAGTTCACAGTTACAGGGGGCTAACTATGGCTACACCTTC	CASSSQLQGANYGYTF
NA	NA	TRBV10-3	TRBJ1-2	TGTGCCATCAGGACTGAGAGCTATGGCTACACCTTC	CAIRTESYGYTF
NA	TRBD2	TRBV5-1	TRBJ2-5	TGCGCCAGCAGCTACTCCGGGACCCAGGGACTAGCGGGAATAGAGACCCAGTACTTC	CASSYSGTQGLAGIETQYF
NA	NA	TRBV25-1	TRBJ2-5	TGTGCCAGCAGTCGAAGGCGAACGGGGGACGAGACCCAGTACTTC	CASSRRRTGDETQYF
once	TRBD1	TRBV6-7	TRBJ1-2	TGTGCCAGCAGTTACCTGGACAGGGAGCCCCTCGGCTATGGCTACACCTTC	CASSYLDREPLGYGYTF
NA	NA	TRBV24-1	TRBJ2-2	TGTGCCACCAGCGGGACTCGGGACACCGGGGAGCTGTTTTTT	CATSGTRDTGELFF
once	TRBD2	TRBV29-1	TRBJ2-1	TGCAGCGTTTCTCCCAGACTAGCGGGAGGTGAGCAGTTCTTC	CSVSPRLAGGEQFF
NA	TRBD1	TRBV7-2	TRBJ2-5	TGTGCCAGCAGCTTGGTCAGGGGGATACAAGAGACCCAGTACTTC	CASSLVRGIQETQYF
NA	NA	TRBV5-1	TRBJ2-7	TGCGCCAGCAGCCCGGGACAGAGGAGGGAGTACGAGCAGTACTTC	CASSPGQRREYEQYF
NA	TRBD1	TRBV5-5	TRBJ2-7	TGTGCCAGCAGCCAGGACAGGGGGTGGGTCGAGCAGTACTTC	CASSQDRGWVEQYF